Below are 4 T cell receptor beta chains sequenced from a single sample in a study of siplizumab effects on memory and regulatory T cells. Only in-frame clones appear in the TCRdb table, and some are missing; sequencing was by immunoSEQ multiplex PCR. The sample carries more than 45,000 clones, approximately 93% recorded once. Specimen: CD8+ T cells sorted from blood. These receptor sequences come from a human donor in good health.

This rearrangement joins TRBV7-9 to TRBJ2-7; a weak D match, TRBD1 (6 bases). Germline CDR1 reads SEHNR; CDR2 reads FQNEAQ (reference sequence). This CDR3 is built from 12 residues. Trimming took 5 bases from V and 6 from J, leaving 11 bases between them. Written as DNA, the CDR3 is TGTGCCAGCAGCCTTCGGACAGCCGAGCAGTACTTC. Amino acid sequence: CASSLRTAEQYF.

The CDR3 region is CASIKTGTYEQYF. DNA of the CDR3: TGTGCCAGCATTAAGACGGGAACCTACGAGCAGTACTTC. The chain recombines TRBV28 with TRBJ2-7, with a tentative D call TRBD2 (5 bases). The CDR3 covers 13 residues. Between the trimmed V and J ends, which lost 7 bases and 2 bases, there was a span of 12 bases. Germline-derived CDR1 and CDR2 are MDHEN and SYDVKM.

J is TRBJ1-5 and V is TRBV19, with D possibly being TRBD1 (5 bases). V was cut by 1 base and J by 3 bases, with 10 bases left in between. There are 15 residues in the CDR3. Germline lookup yields CDR1 LNHDA and CDR2 SQIVND (reference sequence). The CDR3 DNA is TGTGCCAGTAGTATAGTGGTAGGGGTCAATCAGCCCCAGCATTTT. Translating it yields CASSIVVGVNQPQHF.

The CDR3 DNA is TGCGCCAGCAGCCAAGATGGTACACCTGAAAGCACAGATACGCAGTATTTT. Translating gives CASSQDGTPESTDTQYF. This sequence joins TRBV4-3 and TRBJ2-3, with unresolved D. Germline V gene sequence: CDR1 LGHNA, CDR2 YSLEER. This CDR3 region has 17 residues. The V end lost 0 bases, the J end lost 0 bases, and 13 bases lay between the germline ends.